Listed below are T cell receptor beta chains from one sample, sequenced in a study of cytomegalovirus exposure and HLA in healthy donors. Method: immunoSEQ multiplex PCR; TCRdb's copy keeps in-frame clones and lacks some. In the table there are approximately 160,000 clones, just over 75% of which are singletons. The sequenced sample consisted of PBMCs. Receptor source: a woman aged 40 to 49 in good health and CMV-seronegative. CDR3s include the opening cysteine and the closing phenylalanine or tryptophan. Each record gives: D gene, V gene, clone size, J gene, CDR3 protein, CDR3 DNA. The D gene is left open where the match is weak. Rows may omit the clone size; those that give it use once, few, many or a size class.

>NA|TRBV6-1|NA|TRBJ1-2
CASSSYPPAQIYTF
TGTGCCAGCAGCTCATACCCCCCCGCACAGATCTACACCTTC
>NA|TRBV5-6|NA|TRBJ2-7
CASSLLPESYEQYF
TGTGCCAGCAGCTTGTTACCAGAATCCTACGAGCAGTACTTC
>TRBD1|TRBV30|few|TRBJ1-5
CAYGQGAEPQHF
TGTGCTTACGGACAGGGGGCTGAGCCCCAGCATTTT
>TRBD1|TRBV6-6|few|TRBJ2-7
CASSYHRGWEQYF
TGTGCCAGCAGTTACCACAGGGGCTGGGAGCAGTACTTC
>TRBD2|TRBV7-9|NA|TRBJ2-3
CASSLNLLAGGFTDTQYF
TGTGCCAGCAGCCTAAACCTGTTAGCGGGAGGGTTCACAGATACGCAGTATTTT
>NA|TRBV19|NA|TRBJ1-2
CASSTTSYGYTF
TGTGCCAGTAGTACAACATCGTATGGCTACACCTTC
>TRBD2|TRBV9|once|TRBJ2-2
CASSLSVGGTRGTGELFF
TGTGCCAGCAGCCTTAGCGTGGGGGGGACTAGAGGCACCGGGGAGCTGTTTTTT
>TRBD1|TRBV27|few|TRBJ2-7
CASSLTRDSSYEQYF
TGTGCCAGCAGTCTGACTCGGGACAGCTCCTACGAGCAGTACTTC
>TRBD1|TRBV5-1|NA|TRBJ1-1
CASSEGTGGLEAFF
TGCGCCAGCAGCGAAGGGACAGGGGGCCTTGAAGCTTTCTTT
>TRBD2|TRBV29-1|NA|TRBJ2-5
CSVGLAGGKETQYF
TGCAGCGTTGGGCTAGCGGGAGGCAAAGAGACCCAGTACTTC
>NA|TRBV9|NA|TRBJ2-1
CASSVTYNEQFF
TGTGCCAGCAGCGTCACTTACAATGAGCAGTTCTTC
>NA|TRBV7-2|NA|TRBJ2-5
CASSTRMQETQYF
TGTGCCAGCAGCACGCGGATGCAAGAGACCCAGTACTTC
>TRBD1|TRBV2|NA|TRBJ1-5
CASSLTGGGNQPQHF
TGTGCCAGCAGTTTGACAGGGGGAGGCAATCAGCCCCAGCATTTT
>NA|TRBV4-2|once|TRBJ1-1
CASSQLLTVNTEAFF
TGTGCCAGCAGCCAACTTCTAACAGTCAACACTGAAGCTTTCTTT
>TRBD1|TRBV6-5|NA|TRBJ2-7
CASSYPRQGIYEQYF
TGTGCCAGCAGTTACCCCAGACAGGGAATCTACGAGCAGTACTTC